This T cell receptor (beta chain) comes out of a study of Tregs in tolerant kidney transplant recipients. Study results and limitations: Biological reproducibility was not directly addressed, but technical replication error appeared minimal.

CDR1 and CDR2 from the germline V gene are MGHDK and SYGVNS. This CDR3 region has 17 residues. In the case of this clone: Its antigen is still unknown.

Thawed PBMCs were FACS-sorted into unstimulated CD4+CD25+CD127- regulatory T cells, CD4+CD25- non-regulatory cells, CD4 and CD8 cells. The repertoire was sequenced with immunoSEQ multiplex PCR; TCRdb's copy has only in-frame clones and lacks some. The sample yields about 240,000 clones, 65% to 85% seen once. The sequenced material came from CD4+ T cells from blood. J is TRBJ2-5 and V is TRBV25-1; 7 bases are shared with TRBD2. With the DNA end fitting TRBJ2-7 better, the J assignment may be wrong. The receptor comes from a human donor in good health. This CDR3 reads CASSEYAKGREKDEQYF. DNA for the CDR3: TGTGCCAGCAGTGAATACGCAAAGGGGCGGGAGAAAGACGAGCAGTACTTC.